This T cell receptor beta chain is drawn from a study of shared clonotypes between healthy human individuals. Study-wide background: Three CD4 naive, three CD4 memory, two CD8 naive and one CD8 memory plate were used per donor.

Only in-frame clones appear in the TCRdb table, and some are missing; sequencing was by immunoSEQ multiplex PCR. The sample comprises about 690,000 clones, less than 95% of which are singletons, and about 33% rests with the top ten. This CDR3 has 17 residues. CDR1 is MDHEN, CDR2 SYDVKM, per germline. Trimming shortened V by 4 bases and J by 4 bases, and 22 bases separated the two germline ends. The rearrangement joins TRBV28 to TRBJ1-1; possibly TRBD1 for D (6 bases). Sequenced input: memory CD8+ T cells from PBMCs. Subset noted: CD45RO+ cells pooled with CCR7-negative TemRA cells. The sequence derives from a man aged 18-30 years in good health. Some clones in this sample may be carry-over from other donors' samples. The CDR3 protein is CASSSSPGGGLGTEAFF. The CDR3 DNA sequence: TGTGCCAGCAGTTCTTCTCCTGGGGGGGGGCTAGGCACTGAAGCTTTCTTT.